Each of the 23 T cell receptor delta chains below was sequenced from the same sample in a study of gamma-delta chains in newborns, infants, children. TCRdb re-called the reads using CATT. Among fewer than 6,000 delta-chain clones listed, about 18% were seen once. The sample taken for sequencing was blood. The receptors originated from a child who was a newborn, infant or young child, either healthy, febrile or measles-vaccinated (not recorded which).

The sample holds a few counts of this clone. Mismatch with germline at one junction end may stem from a read error. The chain carries TRDV2 and TRDJ3, with D possibly matching TRDD3 (6 bases). Germline V gives CDR1 GEAIGNYY, CDR2 EKD. The CDR3 is 19 residues long. CDR3: CACDTVSAEGNWDARQMFF. The CDR3 DNA is TGTGCCTGTGACACCGTGTCGGCGGAAGGGAACTGGGACGCCCGACAGATGTTTTTC.

This clone was recorded a few times. This may stem from a read error, because a much larger clone lies one nucleotide away. The same CDR3 arises from other DNA sequences in this sample as well. The CDR3 DNA sequence: TGTGCCTGTGACACCGTGCTGGGGGATAGCTCCTGGGACACCCGACAGATGTTTTTC. It is translated as CACDTVLGDSSWDTRQMFF. The chain has TRDV2 and TRDJ3; 10 positions agree with TRDD3. CDR1 is GEAIGNYY and CDR2 is EKD in the germline V gene. V lost 0 bases and J lost 0; bases outside the gene matches: 4. The CDR3 loop spans 19 amino acids.

This clone is categorized as medium-sized. The rearrangement links TRDV2 to TRDJ3; 7 nucleotides line up with TRDD3. Germline V gene lookup returns CDR1 GEAIGNYY and CDR2 EKD. Germline trimming cut 1 base from V and 3 bases from J; bases unmatched to any gene: 11. This CDR3 has 19 residues. The CDR3 coding sequence is TGTGCCTGTGACACGCTGGGGGCCACCGAGGGCTGGGACACCCGACAGATGTTTTTC. As protein: CACDTLGATEGWDTRQMFF.

Of note for this clone: This may be a read error: a much more frequent sequence differs by one nucleotide. The same CDR3 is also encoded by other DNA sequences in this sample. The chain has TRDV2 and TRDJ1; 7 bases align to TRDD3. This CDR3 is built from 18 residues. Germline V gene data show CDR1 as GEAIGNYY and CDR2 as EKD. This CDR3 is CACDTLSGGDTPGDKLIF. DNA for the CDR3: TGTGCCTGTGACACCCTGTCGGGTGGGGACACCCCAGGGGATAAACTTATCTTT.

The V gene is TRDV2, the J gene TRDJ1, with 9 bases fitting TRDD3. In the absence of a J gene in TCRdb, the DNA was matched to germline to assign it here. The ends lost 4 bases at V and 0 bases at J; junction bases unmatched: 11. Germline V gene data show CDR1 as GEAIGNYY and CDR2 as EKD. CDR3 length: 17 residues. CDR3 coding DNA: TGTGCCTGTGAGGCAGGACTGGGGGACACGGACACCGATAAACTCATCTTT. It specifies CACEAGLGDTDTDKLIF.

V and J are TRDV1 and TRDJ1; 12 bases align to TRDD3. V dropped 0 bases and J dropped 10; count of bases not matched to a gene: 24. Germline CDR1 and CDR2: TSWWSYY and QGS. The length of the CDR3 is 21 residues. The CDR3 sequence is CALGELTTPPILGDTLGGLIF. CDR3 nucleotide sequence: TGTGCTCTTGGGGAACTAACCACCCCCCCAATACTGGGGGATACCCTCGGAGGACTCATCTTT.

Relative to its sample, this clone is medium-sized. This chain connects TRDV2 to TRDJ1; TRDD3 matches at 10 bases. Germline trimming cut 3 bases from V and 0 bases from J; bases unmatched to any gene: 21. CDR1 and CDR2 (germline): GEAIGNYY, EKD. There are 21 residues in the CDR3. The CDR3 nucleotides read TGTGCCTGTGACTTCCTTTCCTCACACGGGGGATACGCTCGGTACACCGATAAACTCATCTTT. It translates to CACDFLSSHGGYARYTDKLIF.

This clone has a handful of counts. The junction does not match germline at one end; this may be a read error. CDR3 residues: CACDAHYWGQLTAQLFF. Here the CDR3 DNA reads TGCGCCTGTGACGCCCATTACTGGGGACAATTGACAGCACAACTCTTCTTT. V and J are TRDV2 and TRDJ2; 7 bases agree with TRDD3. The germline V gene has CDR1 GEAIGNYY and CDR2 EKD. This CDR3 is 17 amino acids long.

Of note for this clone: This may be a read error, as it is one base from a much larger clone. The rearrangement joins TRDV2 to TRDJ2; 7 bases agree with TRDD3. CDR1 GEAIGNYY and CDR2 EKD come from the germline V gene. The CDR3 consists of 17 residues. Here the CDR3 reads CACDTVGGPALTAQPFF. The CDR3 DNA is TGTGCCTGTGACACCGTTGGGGGACCGGCTTTGACAGCACAACCCTTCTTT.

The J gene is TRDJ3, the V gene TRDV2; TRDD3 aligns across 9 bases. The CDR3 loop spans 19 amino acids. CDR1 GEAIGNYY and CDR2 EKD come from the germline V gene. The J segment lost 0 bases and the V segment lost 0 bases, leaving 5 bases of the junction unmatched. The CDR3 sequence: CACDTGGYTGSWDTRQMFF. CDR3 DNA sequence: TGTGCCTGTGACACCGGGGGATACACCGGCTCCTGGGACACCCGACAGATGTTTTTC.

The CDR3 sequence: CALGELARPFLHLGGFEYTDKLIF. In DNA, the CDR3 is TGTGCTCTTGGGGAACTAGCGAGGCCCTTCCTCCACCTTGGGGGATTCGAGTACACCGATAAACTCATCTTT. The J gene was recorded as TRDJ1; no V gene was called; the D segment call TRDD3 is taken from the table without a DNA check. This CDR3 region has 24 residues.

No V segment was called; the J segment is TRDJ1; TRDD3, as called in the table, went unchecked against the DNA. The CDR3 totals 22 residues. The CDR3 reads CAIGDYSPTVMPAGRGIDKLIF. Written as DNA, the CDR3 is TGTGCTATTGGGGACTACAGTCCTACGGTGATGCCAGCCGGGCGGGGCATCGATAAACTCATCTTT.

Here the CDR3 reads CAARASRTPYWRIRGPQAHPNTDKLIF. The CDR3 DNA reads TGTGCAGCAAGAGCCTCCCGTACTCCCTACTGGAGGATACGCGGCCCCCAGGCCCATCCGAACACCGATAAACTCATCTTT. The rearrangement uses TRAV29/DV5 and TRDJ1; 7 positions match TRDD3. This CDR3 region has 27 residues. Per germline, CDR1 NSMFDY and CDR2 ISSIKDK. With V trimmed by 2 bases and J by 0 bases, 43 bases remained unmatched.

This chain links TRDV2 with TRDJ1; 8 bases are a match to TRDD3. CDR1 and CDR2 from the germline V gene are GEAIGNYY and EKD. Trimming took 0 bases from V and 3 from J; bases not matched to a gene: 2. CDR3 length: 14 residues. The CDR3 nucleotides are TGTGCCTGTGACACCGTGGGGGATCCCGATAAACTCATCTTT. Translation gives CACDTVGDPDKLIF.

J is TRDJ1 and V is TRDV2; the match to TRDD3 covers 7 bases. Germline V gene data show CDR1 as GEAIGNYY and CDR2 as EKD. V gave up 1 base and J gave up 4 bases; unmatched junction bases: 20. CDR3 size: 19 residues. The CDR3 loop is CACDTLPVLGNTPHDKLIF. The CDR3, as DNA: TGTGCCTGTGACACATTGCCCGTACTGGGGAATACGCCGCACGATAAACTCATCTTT.

On this clone: Other DNA sequences in this sample translate to the same CDR3. The V and J genes are TRDV1 and TRDJ1, with TRDD2 as a possible D gene (6 bases). V shed 6 bases and J shed 6 bases, with 32 bases lying between them. The V gene's germline CDR1 is TSWWSYY and CDR2 QGS. The CDR3 contains 19 residues. In DNA, the CDR3 is TGTGCTCTTGGACTCCCACTATGGGTGGGTCCTACAGGATTGAATAAACTCATCTTT. Protein: CALGLPLWVGPTGLNKLIF.

This clone has more than one count but fewer than ten. Just one base apart from a much larger clone, this may be a read error. The chain employs TRDV1 and TRDJ1; 13 bases fit TRDD3. The CDR3 consists of 22 residues. Per germline, CDR1 TSWWSYY and CDR2 QGS. V lost 1 base to trimming and J lost 3 bases; unmatched junction nucleotides: 20. The CDR3 loop reads CALGERPSLLGDTAQYADKLIF. In DNA form, the CDR3 reads TGTGCTCTTGGGGAACGCCCGTCGTTACTGGGGGATACGGCTCAGTACGCCGATAAACTCATCTTT.

By proportion, this clone is medium-sized (0.01 to 0.1%). J is TRDJ1 and V is TRAV29/DV5, with D uncertain. CDR1 is NSMFDY and CDR2 is ISSIKDK in the germline V gene. The CDR3 loop spans 11 amino acids. Trimming took 6 bases from V and 3 from J, leaving 9 bases between them. In nucleotides, the CDR3 is TGTGCAGGCCGGACTGCCGATAAACTCATCTTT. This encodes CAGRTADKLIF.

Comments on this clone: The junction departs from germline at one end; a sequencing error may be responsible. The CDR3 reads CAFGEPSLFAGGDKLIF. The CDR3 nucleotides read TGTGCTTTTGGGGAACCCTCCTTATTTGCTGGCGGGGATAAACTCATCTTT. The genes are TRDV1 and TRDJ1; D is possibly TRDD3 (5 bases). TCRdb leaves out the J gene; it was filled in here by matching the DNA to germline. This CDR3 has 17 residues. Germline lookup yields CDR1 TSWWSYY and CDR2 QGS.

CDR3 amino acids: CACDTVSGTGGNDKIIF. In DNA, the CDR3 is TGTGCCTGTGACACCGTCTCCGGTACTGGGGGAAATGATAAAATCATCTTT. The V gene is TRDV2; the J gene was not called; TRDD3 was called by the table and not checked on the DNA. Germline assignment: CDR1 GEAIGNYY and CDR2 EKD. The CDR3 loop spans 17 amino acids.

This clone was seen a handful of times. Within the sample, other DNA sequences also encode this same CDR3. This sequence joins TRDV2 and TRDJ1, with 11 bases lining up with TRDD3. The germline V gene has CDR1 GEAIGNYY and CDR2 EKD. V lost 3 bases to trimming and J lost 3 bases; unmatched junction nucleotides: 14. This CDR3 has 18 residues. CDR3 region: CACDVLGDKNSSPDKLIF. CDR3 nucleotide sequence: TGTGCCTGTGACGTACTGGGGGATAAAAACTCCTCTCCCGATAAACTCATCTTT.

This clone rates as medium-sized (0.01 to 0.1%). The rearrangement uses TRDV2 and TRDJ3; possible D gene TRDD3, 5 bases. V lost 2 bases and J 0 bases, leaving 10 bases between the germline ends. The germline gives CDR1 GEAIGNYY, CDR2 EKD. This CDR3 is built from 17 residues. In DNA, the CDR3 is TGTGCCTGTGACAGGATAGGACCCTCCTGGGACACCCGACAGATGTTTTTC. Translation gives CACDRIGPSWDTRQMFF.

The chain combines TRDV2 with TRDJ1; 7 bases line up with TRDD3. The CDR3 consists of 14 residues. Germline trimming cut 2 bases from V and 7 bases from J; bases unmatched to any gene: 9. From germline, CDR1 is GEAIGNYY and CDR2 EKD. The CDR3 here is CACDMWGTKFKLIF. The CDR3 DNA reads as TGTGCCTGTGACATGTGGGGGACAAAATTTAAACTCATCTTT.